This T cell receptor beta chain was found in a study of T cell changes during pregnancy in multiple sclerosis. This clone has just a few counts. Germline V gene sequence: CDR1 SNHLY, CDR2 FYNNEI. Trimming took 0 bases from V and 1 from J; bases not matched to a gene: 4. The CDR3 length is 17 residues. Method: immunoSEQ multiplex PCR; TCRdb's copy keeps in-frame clones and lacks some. The sample shows over 70,000 clones, 75% to 95% of them seen only once. Here the sequenced sample was peripheral blood, taken in the first trimester of pregnancy. The origin of this receptor is a female donor in good health, enrolled as a control in a pregnancy study. The chain carries TRBV2 and TRBJ1-5; 9 bases fit TRBD1. The CDR3 region is CASSEAGTGLSNQPQHF. The CDR3 DNA sequence: TGTGCCAGCAGTGAAGCCGGGACAGGGTTGAGCAATCAGCCCCAGCATTTT.